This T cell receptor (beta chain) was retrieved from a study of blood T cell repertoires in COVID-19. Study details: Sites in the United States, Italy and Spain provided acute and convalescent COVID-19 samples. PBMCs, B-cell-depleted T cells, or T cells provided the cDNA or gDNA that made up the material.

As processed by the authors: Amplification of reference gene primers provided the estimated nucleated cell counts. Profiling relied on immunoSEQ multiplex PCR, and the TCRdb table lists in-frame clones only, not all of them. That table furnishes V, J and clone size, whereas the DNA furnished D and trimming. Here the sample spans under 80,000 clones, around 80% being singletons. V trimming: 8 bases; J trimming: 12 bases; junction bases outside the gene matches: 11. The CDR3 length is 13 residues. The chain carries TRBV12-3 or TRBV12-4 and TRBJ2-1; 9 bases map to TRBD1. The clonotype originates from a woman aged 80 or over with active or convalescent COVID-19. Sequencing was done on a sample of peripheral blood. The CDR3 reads CASSGQGPVGQFF. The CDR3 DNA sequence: TGTGCCAGCTCGGGACAGGGTCCCGTCGGGCAGTTCTTC.